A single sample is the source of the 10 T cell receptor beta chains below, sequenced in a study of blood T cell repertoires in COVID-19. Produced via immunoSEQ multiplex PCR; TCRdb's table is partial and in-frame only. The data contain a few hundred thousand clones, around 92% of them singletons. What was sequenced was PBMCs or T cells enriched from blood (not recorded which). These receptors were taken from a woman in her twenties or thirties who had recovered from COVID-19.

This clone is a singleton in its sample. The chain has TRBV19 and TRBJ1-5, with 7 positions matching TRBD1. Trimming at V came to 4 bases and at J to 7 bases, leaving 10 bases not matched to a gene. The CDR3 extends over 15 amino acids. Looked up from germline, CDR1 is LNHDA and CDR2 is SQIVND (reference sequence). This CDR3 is CASSRQQGESQPQHF. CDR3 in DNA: TGTGCCAGTAGTAGGCAGCAGGGGGAATCCCAGCCCCAGCATTTT. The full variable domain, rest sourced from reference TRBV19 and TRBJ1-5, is DGGITQSPKYLFRKEGQNVTLSCEQNLNHDAMYWYRQDPGQGLRLIYYSQIVNDFQKGDIAEGYSVSREKKESFPLTVTSAQKNPTAFYLCASSRQQGESQPQHFGDGTRLSIL.

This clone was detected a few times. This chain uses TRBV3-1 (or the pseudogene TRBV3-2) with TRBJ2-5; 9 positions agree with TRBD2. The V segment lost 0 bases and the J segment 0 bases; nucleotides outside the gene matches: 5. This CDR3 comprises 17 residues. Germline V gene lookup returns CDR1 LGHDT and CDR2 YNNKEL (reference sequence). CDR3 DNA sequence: TGTGCCAGCAGCCAAGATCAGCTAGCGGGGTACCAAGAGACCCAGTACTTC. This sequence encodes CASSQDQLAGYQETQYF.

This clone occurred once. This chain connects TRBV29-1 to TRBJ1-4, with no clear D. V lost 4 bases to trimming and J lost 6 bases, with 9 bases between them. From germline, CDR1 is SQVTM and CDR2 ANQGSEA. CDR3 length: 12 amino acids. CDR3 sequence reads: CSVAGGDEKLFF. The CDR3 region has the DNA TGCAGCGTTGCAGGTGGTGATGAAAAACTGTTTTTT.

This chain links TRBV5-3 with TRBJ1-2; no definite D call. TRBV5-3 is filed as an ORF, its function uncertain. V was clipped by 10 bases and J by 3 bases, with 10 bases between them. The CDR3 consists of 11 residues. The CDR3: CAGEGHYGYTF. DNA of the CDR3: TGTGCCGGAGAGGGCCACTATGGCTACACCTTC.

The CDR3 bases are TGTGCCAGCAGCTCCGGTCACCGGGACAGGGGGCTTGGGTCACCCCTCCACTTT. It yields the protein CASSSGHRDRGLGSPLHF. The chain recombines TRBV7-9 with TRBJ1-6; 12 bases line up with TRBD1. From germline, CDR1 is SEHNR and CDR2 FQNEAQ (reference sequence). V gave up 4 bases and J gave up 10 bases; unmatched junction bases: 14. This CDR3 is 18 amino acids long.

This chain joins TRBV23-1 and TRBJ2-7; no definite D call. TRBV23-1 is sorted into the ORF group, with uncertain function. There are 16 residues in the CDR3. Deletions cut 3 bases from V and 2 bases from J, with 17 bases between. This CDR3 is CASSHFLATLTYEQYF. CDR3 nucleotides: TGCGCCAGCAGTCATTTTTTAGCTACCCTAACCTACGAGCAGTACTTC.

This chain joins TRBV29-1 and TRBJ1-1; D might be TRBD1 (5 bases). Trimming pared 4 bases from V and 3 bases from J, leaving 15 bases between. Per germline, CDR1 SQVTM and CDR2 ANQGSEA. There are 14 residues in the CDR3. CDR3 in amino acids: CSVADSALDTEAFF. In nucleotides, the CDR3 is TGCAGCGTTGCAGACAGCGCCTTGGACACTGAAGCTTTCTTT.

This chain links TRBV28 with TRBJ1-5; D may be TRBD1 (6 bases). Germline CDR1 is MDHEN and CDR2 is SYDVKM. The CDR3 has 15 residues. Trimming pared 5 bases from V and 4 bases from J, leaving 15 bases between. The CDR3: CASSLPGHANQPQHF. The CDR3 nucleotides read TGTGCCAGCAGTCTCCCGGGACATGCAAATCAGCCCCAGCATTTT. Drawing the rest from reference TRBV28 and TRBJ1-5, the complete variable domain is DVKVTQSSRYLVKRTGEKVFLECVQDMDHENMFWYRQDPGLGLRLIYFSYDVKMKEKGDIPEGYSVSREKKERFSLILESASTNQTSMYLCASSLPGHANQPQHFGDGTRLSIL.

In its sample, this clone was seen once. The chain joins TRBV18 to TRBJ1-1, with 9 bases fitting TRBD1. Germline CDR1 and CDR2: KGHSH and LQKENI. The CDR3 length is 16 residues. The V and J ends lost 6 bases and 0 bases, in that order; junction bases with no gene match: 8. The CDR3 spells CASSLFDRGLNTEAFF. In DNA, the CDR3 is TGTGCCAGCTCGCTTTTCGACAGGGGGTTGAACACTGAAGCTTTCTTT.

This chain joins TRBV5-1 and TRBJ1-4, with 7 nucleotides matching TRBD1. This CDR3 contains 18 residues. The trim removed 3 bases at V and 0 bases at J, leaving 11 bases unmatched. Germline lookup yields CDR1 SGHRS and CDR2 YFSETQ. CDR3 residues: CASSWHSGTVATNEKLFF. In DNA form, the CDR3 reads TGCGCCAGCAGCTGGCACTCCGGGACAGTTGCAACTAATGAAAAACTGTTTTTT.